A selection of T cell receptor beta chains follows, all from one sample in a study of blood T cell repertoires in COVID-19. Some clones are missing from TCRdb's copy, which holds only in-frame ones; the method was immunoSEQ multiplex PCR. The repertoire holds approximately 100,000 clones, with roughly 91% as singletons. Material for sequencing was peripheral blood. The receptor set was obtained from a human donor in a cohort sampled during active COVID-19. CDR3s include the opening cysteine and the closing phenylalanine or tryptophan. Fields, in order: D gene, J gene, clone size, V gene, CDR3 protein, CDR3 DNA. A D gene is named only where the DNA matches it firmly. The listing skips clone size in some rows; elsewhere it reads once, few, many or a size class.

>TRBD1|TRBJ2-7|-|TRBV13
CASRSRQGGMREQYF
TGTGCCAGCAGATCTCGACAGGGGGGTATGCGCGAGCAGTACTTC
>-|TRBJ2-3|-|TRBV7-9
CASSLAGRTDTQYF
TGTGCCAGCAGCTTAGCGGGCCGCACAGATACGCAGTATTTT
>-|TRBJ2-7|-|TRBV29-1
CSVRGGQAYEQYF
TGCAGCGTCAGGGGAGGGCAAGCCTACGAGCAGTACTTC
>-|TRBJ2-1|few|TRBV9
CASSVEASSNNEQFF
TGTGCCAGCAGCGTAGAAGCTAGCTCCAACAATGAGCAGTTCTTC
>TRBD1|TRBJ1-1|-|TRBV29-1
CSVAWGQGPSTEAFF
TGCAGCGTTGCTTGGGGACAGGGACCATCCACTGAAGCTTTCTTT
>TRBD2|TRBJ2-2|-|TRBV5-1
CASRYSGSDGELFF
TGCGCCAGCAGGTATAGCGGGAGCGACGGGGAGCTGTTTTTT
>-|TRBJ2-7|-|TRBV4-1
CASSPAAFFSYEQYF
TGCGCCAGCAGCCCTGCGGCCTTTTTCTCCTACGAGCAGTACTTC
>TRBD2|TRBJ2-4|-|TRBV4-1
CASSQDWIPSGRPHGGQYF
TGCGCCAGCAGCCAAGATTGGATCCCTAGCGGGAGGCCCCATGGGGGTCAGTACTTC
>TRBD2|TRBJ2-7|-|TRBV6-6
CASSYSTSGMYEQYF
TGTGCCAGCAGTTACTCGACTAGCGGGATGTACGAGCAGTACTTC
>-|TRBJ2-5|-|TRBV3-1/TRBV3-2
CASSQESPGRLETQYF
TGTGCCAGCAGCCAAGAGTCCCCGGGGAGACTGGAGACCCAGTACTTC
>TRBD1|TRBJ2-7|-|TRBV19
CASSIGVLGQGSSYEQYF
TGTGCCAGTAGTATAGGGGTTTTGGGACAGGGGAGCTCCTACGAGCAGTACTTC
>TRBD1|TRBJ1-4|-|TRBV5-1
CASSITGGVLEKLFF
TGCGCCAGCAGCATTACAGGGGGCGTACTTGAAAAACTGTTTTTT
>TRBD2|TRBJ2-3|-|TRBV5-1
CASSLGLAGGRTDTQYF
TGCGCCAGCAGCTTGGGCCTAGCGGGGGGAAGGACAGATACGCAGTATTTT
>TRBD1|TRBJ1-2|few|TRBV10-1
CASSPGQGLGYTF
TGCGCCAGCAGTCCGGGACAGGGTCTTGGCTACACCTTC
>-|TRBJ1-5|-|TRBV6-6
CASSRSGIGGNQPQHF
TGTGCCAGCAGCCGGTCAGGGATCGGCGGCAATCAGCCCCAGCATTTT
>TRBD1|TRBJ1-1|once|TRBV19
CASSKQGENTEAFF
TGTGCCAGTAGTAAACAGGGGGAGAACACTGAAGCTTTCTTT
>-|TRBJ2-1|-|TRBV11-2
CASSLDSLGANEQFF
TGTGCCAGCAGCTTAGATTCATTGGGGGCCAATGAGCAGTTCTTC
>-|TRBJ2-2|once|TRBV19
CASTSVGHGELFF
TGTGCCAGCACCAGCGTAGGACACGGGGAGCTGTTTTTT
>-|TRBJ1-6|-|TRBV6-5
CASSPSRGLGSPLHF
TGTGCCAGCAGCCCATCTAGGGGCCTTGGTTCACCCCTCCACTTT
>TRBD1|TRBJ1-5|-|TRBV4-1
CASSHPDRGNNQPQHF
TGCGCCAGCAGCCATCCCGACAGGGGGAACAATCAGCCCCAGCATTTT
>TRBD2|TRBJ2-2|-|TRBV2
CASSSLAAGELFF
TGTGCCAGCAGCTCTCTAGCGGCGGGGGAGCTGTTTTTT
>-|TRBJ2-3|once|TRBV28
CASSLGFTDTQYF
TGTGCCAGCAGTTTGGGCTTCACAGATACGCAGTATTTT
>-|TRBJ2-3|-|TRBV29-1
CSVESGATDTQYF
TGCAGCGTTGAGTCAGGGGCCACAGATACGCAGTATTTT
>TRBD1|TRBJ1-2|-|TRBV19
CASSIDLKGTDLYGYTF
TGTGCCAGTAGTATAGATCTTAAAGGGACAGATCTCTATGGCTACACCTTC
>TRBD1|TRBJ2-2|-|TRBV28
CASSIRQGGTGELFF
TGTGCCAGCAGTATTCGACAGGGTGGAACCGGGGAGCTGTTTTTT
>-|TRBJ2-2|-|TRBV27
CASSPAQGPGELFF
TGTGCCAGCAGTCCCGCACAGGGACCCGGGGAGCTGTTTTTT
>TRBD1|TRBJ2-1|once|TRBV18
CASSRDRGNRNEQFF
TGTGCCAGCTCACGGGACAGGGGAAACCGGAATGAGCAGTTCTTC
>-|TRBJ2-3|-|TRBV2
CASRGGTDTQYF
TGTGCCAGCAGAGGGGGCACAGATACGCAGTATTTT
>-|TRBJ1-1|-|TRBV19
CASSFTLRAEAFF
TGTGCCAGTAGTTTTACCCTCCGGGCTGAAGCTTTCTTT
>TRBD1|TRBJ1-5|few|TRBV6-6
CASSNRGNNQPQHF
TGTGCCAGCAGTAACAGGGGGAACAATCAGCCCCAGCATTTT